These T cell receptor beta chains were read from a single sample in a study of blood T cell repertoires in COVID-19. Only in-frame clones appear in the TCRdb table, and some are missing; sequencing was by immunoSEQ multiplex PCR. This sample has about 190,000 clones, with more than 75% found just once. What was sequenced was PBMCs or T cells enriched from blood (not recorded which). These receptors were obtained from a woman in her fifties or sixties with acute COVID-19. Both conserved end residues are part of each CDR3.

CDR3 protein: CASSTSTGGDYGYTF; V gene: TRBV28; J gene: TRBJ1-2
CDR3 protein: CASSDSRLYADTQYF; V gene: TRBV28; J gene: TRBJ2-3
CDR3 protein: CASSPRGDANYGYTF; V gene: TRBV28; J gene: TRBJ1-2
CDR3 protein: CASSYFGTPPGKLFF; V gene: TRBV6-5; J gene: TRBJ1-4
CDR3 protein: CASSQDRGTQYF; V gene: TRBV25-1; J gene: TRBJ2-3
CDR3 protein: CASSLGHSNQPQHF; V gene: TRBV7-2; J gene: TRBJ1-5
CDR3 protein: CASSLTGGTTEAFF; V gene: TRBV7-3; J gene: TRBJ1-1
CDR3 protein: CASSKPRQGNTEAFF; V gene: TRBV19; J gene: TRBJ1-1
CDR3 protein: CASSFSDRDQPQHF; V gene: TRBV6-5; J gene: TRBJ1-5
CDR3 protein: CASNQQGNNEQFF; V gene: TRBV6-5; J gene: TRBJ2-1
CDR3 protein: CASSRGLATHTDTQYF; V gene: TRBV7-3; J gene: TRBJ2-3
CDR3 protein: CASSLGSGGLQETQYF; V gene: TRBV11-2; J gene: TRBJ2-5
CDR3 protein: CASSQSFQGAKNIQYF; V gene: TRBV4-3; J gene: TRBJ2-4
CDR3 protein: CASSPKGGRGFQPQHF; V gene: TRBV18; J gene: TRBJ1-5
CDR3 protein: CASSLEGQLYGYTF; V gene: TRBV11-2; J gene: TRBJ1-2
CDR3 protein: CASSPQGRQETQYF; V gene: TRBV7-8; J gene: TRBJ2-5
CDR3 protein: CASTARLAGGSSYNEQFF; V gene: TRBV2; J gene: TRBJ2-1
CDR3 protein: CASSRTDTKNTEAFF; V gene: TRBV18; J gene: TRBJ1-1
CDR3 protein: CASSPRDRGNSPLHF; V gene: TRBV3-1/TRBV3-2; J gene: TRBJ1-6
CDR3 protein: CASSLDSPGAGANVLTF; V gene: TRBV7-7; J gene: TRBJ2-6
CDR3 protein: CASRLTSSSYNEQFF; V gene: TRBV6-6; J gene: TRBJ2-1
CDR3 protein: CASRVAGGRETQYF; V gene: TRBV19; J gene: TRBJ2-5
CDR3 protein: CASSEDSGGPPYVNEQFF; V gene: TRBV6-1; J gene: TRBJ2-1
CDR3 protein: CASSGDRGMNTEAFF; V gene: TRBV10-1; J gene: TRBJ1-1
CDR3 protein: CASSYDGGNTEAFF; V gene: TRBV6-2/TRBV6-3; J gene: TRBJ1-1
CDR3 protein: CASSLLSAGELFF; V gene: TRBV4-1; J gene: TRBJ2-2
CDR3 protein: CASSQGRFGFGGNAGELFF; V gene: TRBV11-3; J gene: TRBJ2-2
CDR3 protein: CSVDRGQGQPQHF; V gene: TRBV29-1; J gene: TRBJ1-5
CDR3 protein: CASSLMGQNTEAFF; V gene: TRBV7-2; J gene: TRBJ1-1